Below, 4 T cell receptor beta chains from the same sample are listed, as sequenced in a study of T-cell memory formation after mild COVID-19. TCRdb independently ran MiXCR on the 5' RACE reads; one entry per CDR3 protein. The sample contains roughly 400,000 distinct CDR3 sequences, about a sixth of which appear only once. Sequenced sample: PBMCs or a T cell subset sorted from them (not recorded which). The receptors originated from a man between 18 and 35 years old who had mild COVID-19 (a few samples of this study predate the infection). Cell type and time point are not known.

The rearrangement joins TRBV24-1 to TRBJ2-2; D remains unclear. Looked up from germline, CDR1 is KGHDR and CDR2 is SFDVKD. This CDR3 has 13 residues. V lost 4 bases and J lost 11, with 13 bases in between. The CDR3: CATSDRLLLELFF. CDR3 nucleotides: TGTGCCACCAGTGACCGTCTCCTTTTAGAGCTGTTTTTT.

This clonotype was seen more than once but under ten times. V is TRBV10-3 and J is TRBJ1-2; D remains unclear. Germline CDR1 ENHRY, CDR2 SYGVKD. Trimming took 10 bases from V and 0 from J, leaving 12 bases between them. The length of the CDR3 is 13 residues. The CDR3 is CATRPDPNYGYTF. In DNA, the CDR3 is TGTGCCACCCGCCCTGACCCTAACTATGGCTACACCTTC.

This clonotype has more than one count but fewer than ten. This chain joins TRBV11-2 and TRBJ1-1; possibly TRBD1 for D (5 bases). V lost 2 bases to trimming and J lost 1 base, with 11 bases between them. There are 15 residues in the CDR3. CDR1 is SGHAT, CDR2 FQNNGV, per germline. CDR3 nucleotide sequence: TGTGCCAGCAGCTTATGGGGGGAACGGAACACTGAAGCTTTCTTT. Its translation: CASSLWGERNTEAFF. Filled out from reference TRBV11-2 and TRBJ1-1, the complete variable domain reads EAGVAQSPRYKIIEKRQSVAFWCNPISGHATLYWYQQILGQGPKLLIQFQNNGVVDDSQLPKDRFSAERLKGVDSTLKIQPAKLEDSAVYLCASSLWGERNTEAFFGQGTRLTVV.

In its sample, this clonotype was seen a few times. The chain combines TRBV4-3 with TRBJ1-1; D possibly corresponds to TRBD1 (5 bases). Trimming removed 2 bases at V and 3 bases at J, with 13 bases between. The CDR3 covers 15 residues. Germline V gene sequence: CDR1 LGHNA, CDR2 YSLEER. CDR3 nucleotide sequence: TGCGCCAGCAGCCAACATGACAGCGGGGACACTGAAGCTTTCTTT. Translated: CASSQHDSGDTEAFF.